Listed below are T cell receptor beta chains from one sample, sequenced in a study of blood T cell repertoires in COVID-19. Generated by immunoSEQ multiplex PCR, the TCRdb table keeps only in-frame clones and is missing some. The table records a few hundred thousand clones, around 87% of them present only once. The specimen sequenced was PBMCs or T cells enriched from blood (not recorded which). The receptors originated from a young woman with acute COVID-19. Each CDR3 is given with its conserved first and last residue. The order of the fields is J gene, V gene, D gene, clone size, CDR3 protein, CDR3 DNA. A D gene is named only where the DNA matches it firmly. Not all rows give a size; the values are once, few, many and, for expanded clones, a class.

TRBJ2-6 | TRBV3-1/TRBV3-2 | NA | NA | CASSPWGDSGANVLTF | TGTGCCAGCAGCCCCTGGGGAGACTCTGGGGCCAACGTCCTGACTTTC
TRBJ2-5 | TRBV3-1/TRBV3-2 | TRBD1 | NA | CASSPGQGHQETQYF | TGTGCCAGCAGCCCGGGACAGGGTCACCAAGAGACCCAGTACTTC
TRBJ2-3 | TRBV2 | NA | NA | CARTGDSTDTQYF | TGTGCGCGGACTGGAGATAGCACAGATACGCAGTATTTT
TRBJ2-1 | TRBV5-1 | NA | NA | CASIADSPTYNEQFF | TGCGCCAGCATAGCGGATTCCCCCACCTACAATGAGCAGTTCTTC
TRBJ1-5 | TRBV19 | TRBD1 | once | CASSMQQGFPPQHF | TGTGCCAGTAGTATGCAACAGGGGTTTCCGCCCCAGCATTTT
TRBJ2-7 | TRBV5-1 | NA | NA | CASSLTPTIGTQPYEQYF | TGCGCCAGCAGCTTGACCCCCACTATCGGGACACAACCCTACGAGCAGTACTTC
TRBJ2-3 | TRBV7-2 | NA | NA | CASSSGPSTSTDTQYF | TGTGCCAGCAGCTCAGGTCCCTCTACTAGCACAGATACGCAGTATTTT
TRBJ1-2 | TRBV18 | NA | few | CASSPEQNYGYTF | TGTGCCAGCTCACCGGAACAGAACTATGGCTACACCTTC
TRBJ1-1 | TRBV27 | NA | NA | CATTGSNTEAFF | TGTGCCACCACAGGATCGAACACTGAAGCTTTCTTT
TRBJ1-2 | TRBV15 | TRBD1 | NA | CATSREGDRGYGYTF | TGTGCCACCAGCAGAGAAGGCGACAGGGGATATGGTTACACCTTC
TRBJ2-7 | TRBV27 | NA | NA | CASSFTYVDEQYF | TGTGCCAGCAGCTTTACTTACGTGGACGAGCAGTACTTC
TRBJ1-2 | TRBV27 | NA | NA | CASRKDSAPYGYTF | TGTGCCAGCAGGAAGGACAGTGCCCCATATGGCTACACCTTC
TRBJ2-7 | TRBV19 | NA | NA | CASTRGGDRSYEQYF | TGTGCCAGTACTCGAGGGGGGGATCGCTCCTACGAGCAGTACTTC
TRBJ2-3 | TRBV9 | TRBD2 | NA | CASSPYSGTSGDTQYF | TGTGCCAGCAGCCCTTACTCCGGGACTAGCGGGGATACGCAGTATTTT
TRBJ2-1 | TRBV9 | TRBD2 | NA | CASSVREDPGNEQFF | TGTGCCAGCAGCGTACGGGAGGACCCGGGTAATGAGCAGTTCTTC
TRBJ2-1 | TRBV4-2 | NA | NA | CASRQHSYNEQFF | TGTGCCAGCAGACAACACTCCTACAATGAGCAGTTCTTC
TRBJ1-1 | TRBV19 | TRBD1 | few | CASSITGGTEAFF | TGTGCCAGTAGTATAACAGGGGGCACTGAAGCTTTCTTT
TRBJ1-1 | TRBV6-5 | TRBD1 | NA | CASSYRPTGSEAFF | TGTGCCAGCAGTTACCGCCCGACAGGGTCTGAAGCTTTCTTT
TRBJ2-2 | TRBV25-1 | TRBD2 | NA | CATQGLADTGELFF | TGTGCCACCCAGGGACTAGCGGACACCGGGGAGCTGTTTTTT
TRBJ1-1 | TRBV29-1 | NA | once | CSVEVQGQRNTEAFF | TGCAGCGTTGAAGTCCAGGGGCAGAGAAACACTGAAGCTTTCTTT
TRBJ2-1 | TRBV10-1 | NA | NA | CASIKDSYNEQFF | TGCGCCAGCATTAAAGACAGTTACAATGAGCAGTTCTTC
TRBJ2-7 | TRBV7-9 | NA | NA | CASSLGSGTTYEQYF | TGTGCCAGCAGCTTAGGAAGCGGGACAACCTACGAGCAGTACTTC
TRBJ1-5 | TRBV28 | TRBD1 | NA | CASSAGGKKQPQHF | TGTGCCAGCAGCGCAGGGGGAAAGAAACAGCCCCAGCATTTT
TRBJ1-1 | TRBV7-9 | NA | once | CASSLAGGASTEAFF | TGTGCCAGCAGCTTAGCGGGAGGGGCGAGCACTGAAGCTTTCTTT
TRBJ2-7 | TRBV28 | TRBD1 | NA | CASSPRGDRAYEQYF | TGTGCCAGCAGTCCGAGGGGGGACAGGGCCTACGAGCAGTACTTC
TRBJ2-5 | TRBV6-6 | NA | NA | CASSYDIGQETQYF | TGTGCCAGCAGTTACGACATCGGCCAAGAGACCCAGTACTTC
TRBJ1-4 | TRBV6-1 | NA | NA | CASRADRNEKLFF | TGTGCCAGCAGAGCGGACAGAAATGAAAAACTGTTTTTT
TRBJ2-3 | TRBV24-1 | TRBD1 | NA | CATSDSPGTATSTDTQYF | TGTGCCACCAGTGATTCTCCTGGGACAGCCACTAGCACAGATACGCAGTATTTT
TRBJ2-3 | TRBV27 | NA | few | CASSLWATGGTDTQYF | TGTGCCAGCAGTTTATGGGCTACCGGGGGCACAGATACGCAGTATTTT